This section outlines one T cell receptor (beta chain) sequence together with its context. The antigen is unknown. The junction shows a germline mismatch at one end, possibly a read error. The entry originates in a study of T cell repertoires in cytomegalovirus infection. Points from the study as a whole: The ex vivo response showed dominance by HLA-C-restricted CMV-specific TCR beta clonotypes.

TCRdb re-called the reads with MiXCR, one entry per CDR3 protein. The sample has 150,000 to 200,000 distinct CDR3 sequences, 28% seen once. This CDR3 contains 14 residues. Germline V gives CDR1 MNHEY, CDR2 SMNVEV (reference sequence). This chain links TRBV27 with TRBJ1-2; D might be TRBD1 (5 bases). The sample was PBMCs. This TCR derives from a human donor in good health (CMV status not recorded). Some clones in this sample may be carry-over from other donors' samples. The CDR3 DNA reads as TGTGCCGGCAGTTCGCTTCGGGACCTCTATGGCTACACCTTC. It is translated as CAGSSLRDLYGYTF.